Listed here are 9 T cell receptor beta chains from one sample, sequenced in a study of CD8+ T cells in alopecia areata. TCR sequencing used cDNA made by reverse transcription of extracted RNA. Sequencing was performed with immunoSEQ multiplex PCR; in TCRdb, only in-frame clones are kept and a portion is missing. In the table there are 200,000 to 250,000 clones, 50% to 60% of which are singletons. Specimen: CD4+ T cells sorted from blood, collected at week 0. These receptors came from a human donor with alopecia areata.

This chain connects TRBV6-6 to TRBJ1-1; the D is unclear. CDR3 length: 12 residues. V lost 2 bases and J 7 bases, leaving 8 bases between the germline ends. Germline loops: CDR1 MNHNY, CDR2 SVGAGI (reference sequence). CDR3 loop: CASSYRGGEAFF. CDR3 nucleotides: TGTGCCAGCAGTTACCGGGGTGGTGAAGCTTTCTTT.

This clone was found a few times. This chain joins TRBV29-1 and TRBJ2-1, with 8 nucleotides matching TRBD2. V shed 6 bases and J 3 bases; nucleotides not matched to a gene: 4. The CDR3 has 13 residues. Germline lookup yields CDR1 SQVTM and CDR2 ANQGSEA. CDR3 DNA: TGCAGCGTGAGCGGGAGAGTCTACAATGAGCAGTTCTTC. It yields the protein CSVSGRVYNEQFF.

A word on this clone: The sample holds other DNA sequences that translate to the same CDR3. The CDR3 DNA follows: TGCGCCAGCAGCTTGGGACAGGGGAATGAAAAACTGTTTTTT. The encoded protein is CASSLGQGNEKLFF. The chain combines TRBV5-1 with TRBJ1-4; 8 nucleotides line up with TRBD1. With 0 bases clipped from V and 5 bases from J, the junction kept 0 bases outside the gene matches. The CDR3 contains 14 residues. CDR1 and CDR2 (germline): SGHRS, YFSETQ.

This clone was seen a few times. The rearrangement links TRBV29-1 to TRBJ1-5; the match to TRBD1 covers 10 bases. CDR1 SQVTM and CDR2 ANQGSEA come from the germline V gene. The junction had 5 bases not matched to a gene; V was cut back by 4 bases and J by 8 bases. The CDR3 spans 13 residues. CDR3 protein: CSVVGDRGEPQHF. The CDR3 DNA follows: TGCAGCGTTGTCGGGGACAGGGGCGAGCCCCAGCATTTT.

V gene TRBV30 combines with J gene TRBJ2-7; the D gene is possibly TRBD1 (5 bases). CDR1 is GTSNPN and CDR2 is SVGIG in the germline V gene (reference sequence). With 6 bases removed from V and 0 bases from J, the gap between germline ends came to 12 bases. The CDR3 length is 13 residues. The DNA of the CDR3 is TGTGCCTGCGGCAGGGTCGTCTCCTACGAGCAGTACTTC. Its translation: CACGRVVSYEQYF.

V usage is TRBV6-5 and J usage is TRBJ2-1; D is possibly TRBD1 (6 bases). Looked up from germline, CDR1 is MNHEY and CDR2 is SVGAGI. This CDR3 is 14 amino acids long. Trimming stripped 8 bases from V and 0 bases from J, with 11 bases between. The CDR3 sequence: CASSLGASYNEQFF. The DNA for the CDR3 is TGTGCCAGCTCTTTGGGGGCCTCCTACAATGAGCAGTTCTTC.

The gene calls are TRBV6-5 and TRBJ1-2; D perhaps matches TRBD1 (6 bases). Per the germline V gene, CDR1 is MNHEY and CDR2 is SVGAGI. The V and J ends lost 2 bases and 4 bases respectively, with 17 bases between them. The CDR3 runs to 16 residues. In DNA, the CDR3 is TGTGCCAGCAGTTACGAGGGGGGCGCCAACTTCTATGGCTACACCTTC. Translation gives CASSYEGGANFYGYTF.

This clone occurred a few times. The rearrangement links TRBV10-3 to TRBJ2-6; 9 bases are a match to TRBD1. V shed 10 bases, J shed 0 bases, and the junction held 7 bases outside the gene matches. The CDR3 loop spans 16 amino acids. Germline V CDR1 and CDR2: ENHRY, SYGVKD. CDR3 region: CAKRTGATSGANVLTF. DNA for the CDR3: TGTGCCAAACGGACAGGGGCGACCTCTGGGGCCAACGTCCTGACTTTC.

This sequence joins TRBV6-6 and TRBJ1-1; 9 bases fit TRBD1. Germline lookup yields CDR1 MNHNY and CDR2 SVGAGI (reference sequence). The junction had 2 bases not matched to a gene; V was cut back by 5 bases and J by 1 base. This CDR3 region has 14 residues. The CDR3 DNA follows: TGTGCCAGCAGTACAGGGGGCCCGAACACTGAAGCTTTCTTT. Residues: CASSTGGPNTEAFF.